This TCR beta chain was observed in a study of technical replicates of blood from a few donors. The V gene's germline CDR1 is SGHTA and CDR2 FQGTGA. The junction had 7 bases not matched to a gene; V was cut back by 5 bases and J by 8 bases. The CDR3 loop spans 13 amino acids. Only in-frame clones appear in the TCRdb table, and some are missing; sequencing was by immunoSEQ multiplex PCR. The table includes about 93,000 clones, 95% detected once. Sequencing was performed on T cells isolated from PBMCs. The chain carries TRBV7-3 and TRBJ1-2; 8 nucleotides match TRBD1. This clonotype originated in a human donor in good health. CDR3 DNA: TGTGCCAGCAGCGCTGACAGGGGTGACGGCTACACCTTC. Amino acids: CASSADRGDGYTF.